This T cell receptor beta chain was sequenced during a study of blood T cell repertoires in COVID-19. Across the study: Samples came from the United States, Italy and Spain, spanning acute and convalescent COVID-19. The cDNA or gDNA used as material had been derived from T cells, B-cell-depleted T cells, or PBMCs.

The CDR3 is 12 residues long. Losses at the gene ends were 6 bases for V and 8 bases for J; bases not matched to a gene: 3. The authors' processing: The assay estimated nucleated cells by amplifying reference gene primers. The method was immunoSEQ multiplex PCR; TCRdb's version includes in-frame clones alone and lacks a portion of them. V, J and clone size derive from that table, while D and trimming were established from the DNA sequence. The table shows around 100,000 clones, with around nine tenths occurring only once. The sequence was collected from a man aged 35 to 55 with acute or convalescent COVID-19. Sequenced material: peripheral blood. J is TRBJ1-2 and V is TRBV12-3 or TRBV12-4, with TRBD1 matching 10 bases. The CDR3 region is CASSRTGGGYTF. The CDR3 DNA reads TGTGCCAGCAGCCGGACAGGGGGAGGCTACACCTTC.